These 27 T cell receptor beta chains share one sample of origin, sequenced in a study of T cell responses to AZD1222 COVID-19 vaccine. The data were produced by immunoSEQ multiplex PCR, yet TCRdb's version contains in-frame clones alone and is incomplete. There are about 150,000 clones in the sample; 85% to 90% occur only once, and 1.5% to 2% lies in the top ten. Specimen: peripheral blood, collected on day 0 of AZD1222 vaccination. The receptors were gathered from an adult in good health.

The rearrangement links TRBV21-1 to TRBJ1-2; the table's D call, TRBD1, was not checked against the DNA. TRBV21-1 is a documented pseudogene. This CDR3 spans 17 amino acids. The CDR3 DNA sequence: TGTGCCAGCAGAATCCCCTGTGCAGGTCCCGCTAACTATGGCTACACCTTC. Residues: CASRIPCAGPANYGYTF.

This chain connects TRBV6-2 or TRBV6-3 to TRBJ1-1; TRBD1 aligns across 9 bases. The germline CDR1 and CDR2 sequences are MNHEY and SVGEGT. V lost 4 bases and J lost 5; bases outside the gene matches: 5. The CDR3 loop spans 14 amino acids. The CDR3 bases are TGTGCCAGCAGTTCGGGACAGGGAAGGACTGAAGCTTTCTTT. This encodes CASSSGQGRTEAFF.

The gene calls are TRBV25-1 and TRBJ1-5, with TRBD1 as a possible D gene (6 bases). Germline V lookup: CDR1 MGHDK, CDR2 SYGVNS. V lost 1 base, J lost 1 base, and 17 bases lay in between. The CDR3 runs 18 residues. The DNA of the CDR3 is TGTGCCAGCAGTGAATCTAAGGCAGGGGTGATCAGCAATCAGCCCCAGCATTTT. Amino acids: CASSESKAGVISNQPQHF.

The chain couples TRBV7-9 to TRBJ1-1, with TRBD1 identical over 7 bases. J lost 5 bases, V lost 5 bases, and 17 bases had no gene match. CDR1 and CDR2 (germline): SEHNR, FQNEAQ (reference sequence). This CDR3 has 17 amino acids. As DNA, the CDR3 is TGTGCCAGCAGCCACGGACAGGCGAGAGATCCGCGGACTGAAGCTTTCTTT. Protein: CASSHGQARDPRTEAFF.

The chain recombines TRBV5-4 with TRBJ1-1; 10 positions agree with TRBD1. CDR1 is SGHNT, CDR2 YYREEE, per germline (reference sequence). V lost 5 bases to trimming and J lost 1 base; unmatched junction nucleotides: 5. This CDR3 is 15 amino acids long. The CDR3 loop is CASSYGQGGNTEAFF. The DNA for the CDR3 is TGTGCCAGCAGTTATGGACAGGGGGGGAACACTGAAGCTTTCTTT.

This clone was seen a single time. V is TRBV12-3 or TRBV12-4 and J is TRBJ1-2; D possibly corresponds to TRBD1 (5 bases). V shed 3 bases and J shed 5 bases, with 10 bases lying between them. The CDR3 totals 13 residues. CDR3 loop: CASSFSREYGYTF. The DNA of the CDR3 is TGTGCCAGCAGTTTCTCCAGGGAATATGGCTACACCTTC.

The CDR3 is CASRNGENTGELFF. CDR3 DNA sequence: TGTGCCAGCAGAAATGGGGAAAACACCGGGGAGCTGTTTTTT. This sequence joins TRBV6-5 and TRBJ2-2; D is uncertain. This CDR3 has 14 residues. The germline V and J ends were trimmed by 6 bases and 2 bases, with 10 bases remaining between them. The V gene's germline CDR1 is MNHEY and CDR2 SVGAGI.

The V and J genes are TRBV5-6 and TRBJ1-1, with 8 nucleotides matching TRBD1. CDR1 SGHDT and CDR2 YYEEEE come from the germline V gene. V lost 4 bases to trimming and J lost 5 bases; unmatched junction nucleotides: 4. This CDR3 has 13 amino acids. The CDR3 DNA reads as TGTGCCAGCAGCCGGACAGGGAGAACTGAAGCTTTCTTT. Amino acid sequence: CASSRTGRTEAFF.

The CDR3 reads CATSGQTSGGSYNEQFF. The CDR3 DNA reads TGTGCCACCAGCGGCCAGACTAGCGGGGGGTCCTACAATGAGCAGTTCTTC. This chain links TRBV15 with TRBJ2-1; 13 bases fit TRBD2. The length of the CDR3 is 17 residues. Trimming at V came to 5 bases and at J to 1 base, leaving 5 bases not matched to a gene. From germline, CDR1 is LNHNV and CDR2 YYDKDF (reference sequence).

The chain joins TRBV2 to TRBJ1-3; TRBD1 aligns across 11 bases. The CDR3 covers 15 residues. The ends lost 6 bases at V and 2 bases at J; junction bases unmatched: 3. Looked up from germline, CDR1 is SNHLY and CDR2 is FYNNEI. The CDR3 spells CASSGTGGPGNTIYF. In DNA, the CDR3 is TGTGCCAGCAGCGGGACAGGGGGGCCTGGAAACACCATATATTTT.

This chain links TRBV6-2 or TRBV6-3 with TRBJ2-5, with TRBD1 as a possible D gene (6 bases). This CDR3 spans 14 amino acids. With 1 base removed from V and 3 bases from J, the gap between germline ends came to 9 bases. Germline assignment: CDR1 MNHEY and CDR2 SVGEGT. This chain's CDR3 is CASSYFRGKETQYF. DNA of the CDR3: TGTGCCAGCAGTTACTTCAGGGGAAAAGAGACCCAGTACTTC.

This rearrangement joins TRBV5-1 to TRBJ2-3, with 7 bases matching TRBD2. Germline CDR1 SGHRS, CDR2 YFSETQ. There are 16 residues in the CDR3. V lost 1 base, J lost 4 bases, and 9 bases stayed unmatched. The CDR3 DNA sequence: TGCGCCAGCAGCTTGACAGGCGGGAGCCTCCCAGATACGCAGTATTTT. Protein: CASSLTGGSLPDTQYF. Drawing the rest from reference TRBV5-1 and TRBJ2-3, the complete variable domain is KAGVTQTPRYLIKTRGQQVTLSCSPISGHRSVSWYQQTPGQGLQFLFEYFSETQRNKGNFPGRFSGRQFSNSRSEMNVSTLELGDSALYLCASSLTGGSLPDTQYFGPGTRLTVL.

CDR3 loop: CASSSGASSYEQYF. The CDR3 bases are TGTGCCAGCAGCTCGGGAGCGAGCTCCTACGAGCAGTACTTC. This chain connects TRBV5-4 to TRBJ2-7, with D possibly being TRBD2 (6 bases). The CDR3 contains 14 residues. Trimming shortened V by 3 bases and J by 0 bases, and 10 bases separated the two germline ends. The germline gives CDR1 SGHNT, CDR2 YYREEE (reference sequence).

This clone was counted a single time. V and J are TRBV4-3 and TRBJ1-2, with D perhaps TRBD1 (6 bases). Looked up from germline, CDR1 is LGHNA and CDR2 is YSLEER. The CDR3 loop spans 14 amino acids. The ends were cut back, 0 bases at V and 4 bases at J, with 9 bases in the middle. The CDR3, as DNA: TGCGCCAGCAGCCAAGATGCAGGGGTCTATGGCTACACCTTC. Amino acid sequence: CASSQDAGVYGYTF.

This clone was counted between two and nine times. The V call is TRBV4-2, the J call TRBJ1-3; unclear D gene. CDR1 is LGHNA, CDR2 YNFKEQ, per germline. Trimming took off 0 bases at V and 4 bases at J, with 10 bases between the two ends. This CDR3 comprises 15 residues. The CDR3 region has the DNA TGTGCCAGCAGCCAAGATCTGGGCAACGGAAACACCATATATTTT. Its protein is CASSQDLGNGNTIYF.

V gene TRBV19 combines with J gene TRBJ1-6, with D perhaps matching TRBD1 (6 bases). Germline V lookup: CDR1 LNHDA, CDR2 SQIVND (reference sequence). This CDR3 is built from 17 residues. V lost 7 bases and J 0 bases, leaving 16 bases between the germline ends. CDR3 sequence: CASKVRDTSSYNSPLHF. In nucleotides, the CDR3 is TGTGCCAGTAAGGTCCGGGACACCTCCTCCTATAATTCACCCCTCCACTTT.

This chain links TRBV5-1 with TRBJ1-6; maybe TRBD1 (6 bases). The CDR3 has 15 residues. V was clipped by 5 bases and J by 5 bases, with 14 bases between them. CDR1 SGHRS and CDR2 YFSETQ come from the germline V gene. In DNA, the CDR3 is TGCGCCAGCAGGGTGGAAAGGGGGGATAATTCACCCCTCCACTTT. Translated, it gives CASRVERGDNSPLHF.

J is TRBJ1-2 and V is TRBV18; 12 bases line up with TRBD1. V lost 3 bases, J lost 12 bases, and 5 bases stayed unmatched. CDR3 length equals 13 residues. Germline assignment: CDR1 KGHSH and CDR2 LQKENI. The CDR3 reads CASSPNRDRGHTF. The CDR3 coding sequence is TGTGCCAGCTCACCCAACCGGGACAGGGGGCACACCTTC.

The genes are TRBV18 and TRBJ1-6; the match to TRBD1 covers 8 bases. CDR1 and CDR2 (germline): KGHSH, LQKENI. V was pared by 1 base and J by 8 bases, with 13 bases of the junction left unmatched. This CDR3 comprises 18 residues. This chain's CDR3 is CASSPLLTPDRGHSPLHF. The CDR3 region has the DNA TGTGCCAGCTCACCACTCCTTACACCCGACAGGGGCCATTCACCCCTCCACTTT.

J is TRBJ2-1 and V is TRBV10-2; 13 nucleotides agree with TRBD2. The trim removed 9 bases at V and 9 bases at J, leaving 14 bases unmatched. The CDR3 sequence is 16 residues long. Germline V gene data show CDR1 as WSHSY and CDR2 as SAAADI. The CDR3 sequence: CASRPRTSGRSSEQFF. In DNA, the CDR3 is TGCGCCAGTAGACCCCGGACTAGCGGGAGATCTAGTGAGCAGTTCTTC.

DNA of the CDR3: TGTGCCACCAAGAGCAGGGGAGGTAATGAGCAGTTCTTC. Encoded protein: CATKSRGGNEQFF. This rearrangement joins TRBV24-1 to TRBJ2-1, with D tentatively TRBD1 or TRBD2 (6 bases each). CDR1 is KGHDR and CDR2 is SFDVKD in the germline V gene. This CDR3 is 13 amino acids long. V was clipped by 8 bases and J by 7 bases, with 14 bases between them.

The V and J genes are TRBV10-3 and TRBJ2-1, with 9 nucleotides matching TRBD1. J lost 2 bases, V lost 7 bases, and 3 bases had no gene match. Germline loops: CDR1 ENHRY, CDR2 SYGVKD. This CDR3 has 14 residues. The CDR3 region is CAIKGDRAYNEQFF. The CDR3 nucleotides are TGTGCCATCAAGGGGGACAGGGCCTACAATGAGCAGTTCTTC.

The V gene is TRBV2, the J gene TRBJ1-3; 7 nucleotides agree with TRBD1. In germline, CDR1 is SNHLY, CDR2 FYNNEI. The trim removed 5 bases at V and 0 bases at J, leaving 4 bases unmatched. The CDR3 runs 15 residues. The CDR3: CASSPQGSSGNTIYF. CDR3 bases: TGTGCCAGCAGTCCACAGGGGAGCTCTGGAAACACCATATATTTT.

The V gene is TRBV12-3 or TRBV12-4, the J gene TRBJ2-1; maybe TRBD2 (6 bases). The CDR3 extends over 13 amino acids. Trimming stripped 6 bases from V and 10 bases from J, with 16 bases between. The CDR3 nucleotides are TGTGCCAGCAGCTGGGGTGGCGGGATGGAGCAGTTCTTC. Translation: CASSWGGGMEQFF.

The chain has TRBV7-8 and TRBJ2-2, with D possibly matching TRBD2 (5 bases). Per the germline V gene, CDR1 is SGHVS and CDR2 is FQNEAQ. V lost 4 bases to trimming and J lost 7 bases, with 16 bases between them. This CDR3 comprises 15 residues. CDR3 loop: CASSSGFSEVGELFF. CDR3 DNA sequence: TGTGCCAGCAGCTCCGGGTTTAGCGAGGTCGGGGAGCTGTTTTTT.

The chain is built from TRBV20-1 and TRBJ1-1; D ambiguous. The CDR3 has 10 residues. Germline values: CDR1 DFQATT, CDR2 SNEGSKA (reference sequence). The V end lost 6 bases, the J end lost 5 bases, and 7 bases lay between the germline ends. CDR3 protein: CSAKNTEAFF. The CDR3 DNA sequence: TGCAGTGCAAAGAATACTGAAGCTTTCTTT.

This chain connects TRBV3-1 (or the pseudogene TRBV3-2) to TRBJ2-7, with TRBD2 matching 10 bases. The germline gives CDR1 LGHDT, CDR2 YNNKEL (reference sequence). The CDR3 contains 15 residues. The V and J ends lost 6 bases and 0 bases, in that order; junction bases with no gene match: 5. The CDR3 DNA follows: TGTGCCAGCAGAGGTACTAGCGGGATCTCCTACGAGCAGTACTTC. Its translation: CASRGTSGISYEQYF.